What follows are 15 T cell receptor beta chains derived from one specimen sequenced in a study of T-cell memory formation after mild COVID-19. TCRdb re-called the 5' RACE reads through MiXCR, storing one row per CDR3 protein. The sample carries hundreds of thousands of distinct CDR3 sequences, roughly 18% recorded once. Sequenced: PBMCs or a T cell subset sorted from them (not recorded which). These receptors were collected from an adult woman who had mild COVID-19 (a few samples of this study predate the infection). Cell type and time point are not known.

The chain carries TRBV7-2 and TRBJ2-1; the match to TRBD2 covers 8 bases. V was pared by 1 base and J by 3 bases, with 14 bases of the junction left unmatched. Germline-derived CDR1 and CDR2 are SGHTA and FQGNSA. The CDR3 loop spans 19 amino acids. The CDR3 nucleotides are TGTGCCAGCAGCTTAGGAAAGGTAGCGGGACGCGGTAGCTACAATGAGCAGTTCTTC. Translating it yields CASSLGKVAGRGSYNEQFF.

V is TRBV14 and J is TRBJ2-2; D gene unclear. V lost 1 base and J 6 bases, leaving 12 bases between the germline ends. There are 15 residues in the CDR3. The germline gives CDR1 SGHDN, CDR2 FVKESK. CDR3 region: CASSQVKTRAGELFF. For the CDR3, the DNA is TGTGCCAGCAGCCAAGTTAAGACAAGGGCCGGGGAGCTGTTTTTT.

The chain couples TRBV9 to TRBJ2-1, with D unresolved. The CDR3 loop spans 14 amino acids. V was shortened by 0 bases and J by 3 bases, with 7 bases between the two germline ends. Germline V lookup: CDR1 SGDLS, CDR2 YYNGEE. The CDR3 loop is CASSVVGYYNEQFF. In DNA form, the CDR3 reads TGTGCCAGCAGCGTAGTAGGTTACTACAATGAGCAGTTCTTC.

Regarding this clonotype: One end of the junction is discordant with germline, which a read error may explain. V and J are TRBV2 and TRBJ1-4, with D unresolved. There are 15 residues in the CDR3. Germline V gene sequence: CDR1 SNHLY, CDR2 FYNNEI. This chain's CDR3 is CASSLIDATNEKLIF. The CDR3 DNA is TGTGCCAGCAGTCTAATTGATGCAACTAATGAAAAACTGATTTTT.

This clonotype was counted between two and nine times. The chain carries TRBV12-3 or TRBV12-4 and TRBJ1-5; D is possibly TRBD1 (6 bases). CDR3 length: 14 amino acids. Trimming removed 5 bases at V and 3 bases at J, with 11 bases between. DNA of the CDR3: TGTGCCAGCAGTCCCACAGGGCTCAATCAGCCCCAGCATTTT. Its protein is CASSPTGLNQPQHF.

The gene calls are TRBV6-6 and TRBJ2-6, with 7 bases identical to TRBD1. CDR1 and CDR2 (germline): MNHNY, SVGAGI (reference sequence). V lost 2 bases to trimming and J lost 0 bases; unmatched junction nucleotides: 4. The CDR3 is 17 residues long. In DNA, the CDR3 is TGTGCCAGCAGTTACGGGACAGAACTCTCTGGGGCCAACGTCCTGACTTTC. This sequence encodes CASSYGTELSGANVLTF.

The chain is built from TRBV6-1 and TRBJ1-1, with 7 bases identical to TRBD1. Germline V CDR1 and CDR2: MNHNS, SASEGT. Trimming cost V 0 bases and J 8 bases; bases outside gene matches: 9. The length of the CDR3 is 15 residues. The CDR3 bases are TGTGCCAGCAGTGAAGCTGGGGACAGAGGAGAAGAAGCTTTCTTT. It yields the protein CASSEAGDRGEEAFF.

This clonotype was detected many times. V gene TRBV6-5 combines with J gene TRBJ2-7; TRBD2 agrees at 8 bases. V lost 0 bases to trimming and J lost 6 bases; unmatched junction nucleotides: 7. Germline CDR1 is MNHEY and CDR2 is SVGAGI. The CDR3 sequence is 15 residues long. The CDR3 DNA is TGTGCCAGCAGTTACTCGGGGACTAGACTTGCCGAGCAGTACTTC. It encodes CASSYSGTRLAEQYF.

The chain has TRBV7-9 and TRBJ2-5, with 7 bases aligning to TRBD1. The germline V gene has CDR1 SEHNR and CDR2 FQNEAQ (reference sequence). Trimming at V came to 5 bases and at J to 5 bases, leaving 8 bases not matched to a gene. The CDR3 totals 14 residues. Here the CDR3 reads CASSPKGAGETQYF. In nucleotides, the CDR3 is TGTGCCAGCAGCCCCAAGGGGGCTGGGGAGACCCAGTACTTC. The variable domain in full, with the rest retrieved from reference TRBV7-9 and TRBJ2-5, is DTGVSQNPRHKITKRGQNVTFRCDPISEHNRLYWYRQTLGQGPEFLTYFQNEAQLEKSRLLSDRFSAERPKGSFSTLEIQRTEQGDSAMYLCASSPKGAGETQYFGPGTRLLVL.

This sequence joins TRBV6-5 and TRBJ1-5; 9 nucleotides match TRBD1. This CDR3 has 19 residues. V was clipped by 5 bases and J by 0 bases; unmatched bases: 14. Per the germline V gene, CDR1 is MNHEY and CDR2 is SVGAGI. CDR3 nucleotide sequence: TGTGCCAGCAGTCGCCTCGGGACAGGGCTACAATTTAGCAATCAGCCCCAGCATTTT. This gives the protein CASSRLGTGLQFSNQPQHF.

This clonotype was seen a handful of times. The chain joins TRBV7-9 to TRBJ2-1; 11 positions agree with TRBD2. J gave up 6 bases and V 5 bases, and 3 bases lay outside the gene matches. This CDR3 has 14 amino acids. The germline gives CDR1 SEHNR, CDR2 FQNEAQ (reference sequence). In DNA form, the CDR3 reads TGTGCCAGCAGCGGACTAGCGGGTAGCAATGAGCAGTTCTTC. Amino acid sequence: CASSGLAGSNEQFF.

This clonotype was found many times. J is TRBJ2-1 and V is TRBV12-3 or TRBV12-4; 8 nucleotides agree with TRBD2. J was trimmed by 3 bases and V by 5 bases; bases with no gene match: 9. This CDR3 contains 16 residues. This CDR3 is CASSPRSGSRYNEQFF. The CDR3 DNA is TGTGCCAGCAGTCCCCGAAGCGGGAGCCGCTACAATGAGCAGTTCTTC.

This clonotype turned up a few times. The gene calls are TRBV7-8 and TRBJ2-3; D is unresolved. This CDR3 is 15 amino acids long. Germline V gene lookup returns CDR1 SGHVS and CDR2 FQNEAQ. V lost 1 base, J lost 0 bases, and 8 bases lay in between. CDR3: CASSLDLTSTDTQYF. For the CDR3, the DNA is TGTGCCAGCAGCTTAGACTTAACTAGCACAGATACGCAGTATTTT.

The chain joins TRBV19 to TRBJ2-2; 10 bases match TRBD1. The CDR3 length is 15 residues. Germline assignment: CDR1 LNHDA and CDR2 SQIVND (reference sequence). J lost 4 bases, V lost 5 bases, and 4 bases had no gene match. CDR3 nucleotide sequence: TGTGCCAGTAGTTCGGGACAGGGGAGCACCGGGGAGCTGTTTTTT. Its translation is CASSSGQGSTGELFF.

This clonotype was seen more than once but under ten times. The V call is TRBV27, the J call TRBJ1-6, with 7 nucleotides matching TRBD1. The CDR3 is made up of 15 amino acids. Germline V lookup: CDR1 MNHEY, CDR2 SMNVEV (reference sequence). Trimming took 8 bases from V and 10 from J; bases not matched to a gene: 14. The CDR3 protein is CASGDLGTAKSPLHF. Here the CDR3 DNA reads TGTGCCAGCGGTGACCTCGGGACAGCGAAATCACCCCTCCACTTT.